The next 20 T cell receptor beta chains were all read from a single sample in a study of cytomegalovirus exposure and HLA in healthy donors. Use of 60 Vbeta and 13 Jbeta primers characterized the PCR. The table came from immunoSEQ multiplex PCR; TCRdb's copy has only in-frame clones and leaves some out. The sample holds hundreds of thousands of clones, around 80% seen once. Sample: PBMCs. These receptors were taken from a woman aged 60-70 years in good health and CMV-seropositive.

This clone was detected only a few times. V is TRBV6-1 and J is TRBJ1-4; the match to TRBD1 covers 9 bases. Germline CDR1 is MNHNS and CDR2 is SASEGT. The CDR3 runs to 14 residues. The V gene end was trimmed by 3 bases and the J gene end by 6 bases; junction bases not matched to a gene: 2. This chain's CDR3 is CASSDWTGDEKLFF. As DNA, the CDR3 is TGTGCCAGCAGTGACTGGACAGGGGATGAAAAACTGTTTTTT.

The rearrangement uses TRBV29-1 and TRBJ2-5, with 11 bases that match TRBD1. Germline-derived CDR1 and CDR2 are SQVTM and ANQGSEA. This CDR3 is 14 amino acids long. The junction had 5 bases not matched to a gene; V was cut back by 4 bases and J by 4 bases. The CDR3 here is CSVAPGQGGETQYF. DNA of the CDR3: TGCAGCGTTGCGCCGGGACAGGGGGGAGAGACCCAGTACTTC.

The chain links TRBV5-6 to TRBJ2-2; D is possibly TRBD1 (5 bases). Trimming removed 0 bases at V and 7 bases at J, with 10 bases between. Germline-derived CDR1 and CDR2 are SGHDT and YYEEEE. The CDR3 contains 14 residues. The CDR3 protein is CASSLGGSVGELFF. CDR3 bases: TGTGCCAGCAGCTTGGGGGGCTCAGTCGGGGAGCTGTTTTTT.

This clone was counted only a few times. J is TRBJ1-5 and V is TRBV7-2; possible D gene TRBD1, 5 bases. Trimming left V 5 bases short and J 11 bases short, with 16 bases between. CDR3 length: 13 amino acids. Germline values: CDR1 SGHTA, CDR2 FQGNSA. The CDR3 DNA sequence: TGTGCCAGCAGCCCGGGGGAGGTAAGGGCCCAGCATTTT. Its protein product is CASSPGEVRAQHF.

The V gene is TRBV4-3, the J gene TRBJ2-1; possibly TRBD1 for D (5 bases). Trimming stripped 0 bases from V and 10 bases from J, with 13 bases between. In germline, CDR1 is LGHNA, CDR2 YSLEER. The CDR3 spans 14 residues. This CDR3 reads CASSQDTQGGEQFF. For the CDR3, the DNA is TGCGCCAGCAGCCAAGATACTCAGGGTGGCGAGCAGTTCTTC.

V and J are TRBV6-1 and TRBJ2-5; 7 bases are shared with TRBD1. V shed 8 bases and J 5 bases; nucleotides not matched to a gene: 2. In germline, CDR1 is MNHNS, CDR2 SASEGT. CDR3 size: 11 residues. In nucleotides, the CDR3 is TGTGCCAGCCACAGGGGTGAGACCCAGTACTTC. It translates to CASHRGETQYF.

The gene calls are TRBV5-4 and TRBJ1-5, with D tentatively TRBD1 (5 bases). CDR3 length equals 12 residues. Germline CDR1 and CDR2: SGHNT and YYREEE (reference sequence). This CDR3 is CAMNDRDQPQHF. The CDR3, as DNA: TGTGCTATGAATGACAGAGATCAGCCCCAGCATTTT.

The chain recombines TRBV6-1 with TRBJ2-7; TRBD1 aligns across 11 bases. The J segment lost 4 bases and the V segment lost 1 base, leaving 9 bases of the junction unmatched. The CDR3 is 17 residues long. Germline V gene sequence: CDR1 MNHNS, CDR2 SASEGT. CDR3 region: CASSEGYPGQGGYEQYF. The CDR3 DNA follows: TGTGCCAGCAGTGAAGGGTACCCGGGACAGGGGGGGTACGAGCAGTACTTC.

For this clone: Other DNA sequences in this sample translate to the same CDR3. The CDR3 here is CASSLAAGSGANVLTF. In DNA, the CDR3 is TGCGCCAGCAGCTTGGCGGCGGGCTCTGGGGCCAACGTCCTGACTTTC. The chain has TRBV5-1 and TRBJ2-6; possibly TRBD2 for D (5 bases). CDR1 SGHRS and CDR2 YFSETQ come from the germline V gene. This CDR3 spans 16 amino acids. Trimming shortened V by 0 bases and J by 0 bases, and 7 bases separated the two germline ends.

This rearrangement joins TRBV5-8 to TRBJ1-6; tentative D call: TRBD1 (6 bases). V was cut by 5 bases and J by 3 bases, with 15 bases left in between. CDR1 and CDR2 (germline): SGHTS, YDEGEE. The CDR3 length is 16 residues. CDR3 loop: CASRGLRQDYNSPLHF. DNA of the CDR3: TGTGCCAGCAGGGGCCTTCGACAGGACTATAATTCACCCCTCCACTTT.

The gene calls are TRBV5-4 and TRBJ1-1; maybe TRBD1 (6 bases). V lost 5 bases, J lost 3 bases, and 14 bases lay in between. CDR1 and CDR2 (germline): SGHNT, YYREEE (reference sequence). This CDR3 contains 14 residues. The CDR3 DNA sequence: TGTGCCAGCAGGACAATGAAGGGGGACACTGAAGCTTTCTTT. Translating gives CASRTMKGDTEAFF.

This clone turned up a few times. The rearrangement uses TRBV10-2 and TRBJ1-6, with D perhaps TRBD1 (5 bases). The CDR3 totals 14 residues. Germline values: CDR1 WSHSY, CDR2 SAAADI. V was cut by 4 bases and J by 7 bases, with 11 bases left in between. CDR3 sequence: CASSATGENSPLHF. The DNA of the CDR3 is TGCGCCAGCAGTGCCACGGGGGAGAATTCACCCCTCCACTTT.

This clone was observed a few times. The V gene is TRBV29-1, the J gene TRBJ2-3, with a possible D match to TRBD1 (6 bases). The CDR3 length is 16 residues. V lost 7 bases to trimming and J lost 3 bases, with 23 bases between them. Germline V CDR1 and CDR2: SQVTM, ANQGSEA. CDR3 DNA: TGCAGCGGTTCCGGGGTTCTAGGGGGTGGGACAGATACGCAGTATTTT. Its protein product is CSGSGVLGGGTDTQYF.

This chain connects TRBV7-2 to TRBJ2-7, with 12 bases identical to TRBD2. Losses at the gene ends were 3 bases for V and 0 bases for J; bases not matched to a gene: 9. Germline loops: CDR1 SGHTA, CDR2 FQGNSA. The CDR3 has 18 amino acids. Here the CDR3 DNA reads TGTGCCAGCAGCTTTTGGCTAGCGGGGGGGCGGGTCTCCTACGAGCAGTACTTC. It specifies CASSFWLAGGRVSYEQYF.

CDR3 loop: CASSLPVNEQFF. CDR3 bases: TGTGCCAGCAGCCTGCCGGTAAATGAGCAGTTCTTC. V and J are TRBV7-9 and TRBJ2-1; no clear D gene. Trimming cost V 5 bases and J 7 bases, with 9 bases left between them. CDR1 is SEHNR and CDR2 is FQNEAQ in the germline V gene (reference sequence). The CDR3 runs to 12 residues.

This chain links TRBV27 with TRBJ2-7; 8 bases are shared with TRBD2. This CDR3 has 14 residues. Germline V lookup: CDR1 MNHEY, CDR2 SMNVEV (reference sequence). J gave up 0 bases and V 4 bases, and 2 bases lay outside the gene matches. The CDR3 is CASSSGTSSYEQYF. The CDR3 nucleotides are TGTGCCAGCAGTTCCGGGACTAGCTCCTACGAGCAGTACTTC.

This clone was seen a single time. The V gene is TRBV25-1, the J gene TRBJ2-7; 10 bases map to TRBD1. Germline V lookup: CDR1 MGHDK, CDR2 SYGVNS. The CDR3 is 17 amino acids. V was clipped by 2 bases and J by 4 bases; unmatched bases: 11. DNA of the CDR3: TGTGCCAGCAGTGAACCCGCCCGGGACAGGGGAAAATACGAGCAGTACTTC. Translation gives CASSEPARDRGKYEQYF.

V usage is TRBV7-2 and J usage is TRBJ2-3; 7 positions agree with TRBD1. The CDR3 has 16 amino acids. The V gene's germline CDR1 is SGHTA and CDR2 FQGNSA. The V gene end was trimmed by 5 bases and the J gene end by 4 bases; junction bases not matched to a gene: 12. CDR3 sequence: CASSLGQPLTADTQYF. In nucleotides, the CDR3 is TGTGCCAGCAGCCTGGGACAGCCCTTAACGGCAGATACGCAGTATTTT.

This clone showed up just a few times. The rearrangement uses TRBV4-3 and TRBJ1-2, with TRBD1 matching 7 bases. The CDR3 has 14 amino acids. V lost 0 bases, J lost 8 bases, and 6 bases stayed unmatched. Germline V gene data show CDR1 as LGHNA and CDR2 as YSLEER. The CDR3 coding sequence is TGCGCCAGCAGCCAAGACACAGGGGCGGGGGGCTACACCTTC. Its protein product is CASSQDTGAGGYTF.

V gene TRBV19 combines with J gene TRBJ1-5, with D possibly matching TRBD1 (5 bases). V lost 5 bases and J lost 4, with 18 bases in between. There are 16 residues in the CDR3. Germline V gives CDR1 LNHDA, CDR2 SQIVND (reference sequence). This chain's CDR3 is CASSPRTYGGNQPQHF. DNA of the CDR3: TGTGCCAGTAGTCCCCGGACCTACGGGGGGAATCAGCCCCAGCATTTT.